The present TCR beta chain was sequenced within a study of cytomegalovirus exposure and HLA in healthy donors. V was trimmed by 0 bases and J by 1 base, leaving 17 bases between them. From germline, CDR1 is MNHEY and CDR2 SMNVEV (reference sequence). CDR3 length equals 18 residues. TCRdb's copy holds only in-frame clones and misses some; the assay was immunoSEQ multiplex PCR. The sample consists of around 60,000 clones, around 95% of them appearing once. The V and J genes are TRBV27 and TRBJ2-3; D might be TRBD2 (6 bases). Sequenced material: PBMCs. The TCR originated in a man in his late teens or twenties in good health and CMV-seropositive. The CDR3 DNA reads TGTGCCAGCAGTTTATCGATTAAGGCGGGACTTCGCACAGATACGCAGTATTTT. The encoded protein is CASSLSIKAGLRTDTQYF.